Below, one T cell receptor (beta chain) is given with its context. Its target is unknown. These data are taken from a study of cytomegalovirus exposure and HLA in healthy donors. Study-level results: Most TCR sequences were uncommon, yet certain public TCRs appeared in many donors.

13 Jbeta primers and 60 Vbeta primers were used for the PCR. Clones were read by immunoSEQ multiplex PCR, and TCRdb kept only the in-frame ones, dropping some. The sample comprises about 160,000 clones, approximately 80% of which are singletons, and roughly 9% rests with the top ten. Germline CDR1 is ENHRY and CDR2 is SYGVKD. The J segment lost 16 bases and the V segment lost 0 bases, leaving 6 bases of the junction unmatched. The CDR3 length is 13 residues. The V call is TRBV10-3, the J call TRBJ1-6; 7 bases line up with TRBD1. This clonotype was sampled from a man aged 18-30 years in good health and CMV-seropositive. What was sequenced was PBMCs. DNA of the CDR3: TGTGCCATCAGTGAGTCGCGAGGACAGGAGCTCCACTTT. This encodes CAISESRGQELHF.